Sequencing of this T cell receptor beta chain was carried out in a study of OX40 agonist ivuxolimab in advanced cancers. Some background on the complete study: The costimulatory receptor OX40 (CD134) was targeted by ivuxolimab, a fully human IgG2 agonistic monoclonal antibody. Of the approximately 54 patients in dose escalation, about 19 had hepatocellular carcinoma, some 15 had melanoma, 9 had renal cell carcinoma and 9 had head and neck cancer. The paper describes the monotherapy dose-escalation part (N of about 47 patients) of the phase I trial of ivuxolimab. Intravenous ivuxolimab was administered to patients every 2 weeks at six dose levels: 0.01, 0.1, 0.3, 1.5, 3 and 10 mg/kg. The dose-escalation cohort was around 84% male with a mean age of about 65 years, ranging from roughly 20 to 80. Partial responses occurred in three dose-escalation patients, of whom one had hepatocellular carcinoma and two had cutaneous melanoma. Patients were allowed to have had prior anti-PD-1, anti-PD-L1 or anti-CTLA-4 therapy, and 40% to 45% of the dose-escalation patients had previously received checkpoint inhibitors. Peripheral TCRbeta sequencing was intended to test whether TCR sequence diversity was altered and clonal T-cell expansion was caused by ivuxolimab.

Cut back by 5 bases and 5 bases, the V and J ends lie 24 bases apart. Spanning cysteine to phenylalanine, the CDR3 consists of 17 amino acids. Only the CDR3 DNA is retained, 51 bases long and in frame from the first base. CDR1 and CDR2 are read off the germline V gene as SGHVS and FQNEAQ. The trial excluded patients who had a history of autoimmune disease or who were on systemic immunosuppression. Peripheral blood for TCR sequencing was collected from all dose cohorts at baseline, on cycle 4 day 1, and on cycle 7 day 1. Samples came from an open-label, multicenter, first-in-human phase I dose-escalation trial of ivuxolimab. Adults with locally advanced or metastatic melanoma, renal cell, hepatocellular, or head and neck squamous cell carcinoma were enrolled in the trial. Before TCR sequencing, CD4+ T cells and CD8+ T cells were sorted from peripheral blood as separate populations. With regard to this clone: Its antigen remains unidentified. Base qualities are missing; no much larger clone stands one base away.

For sequencing of the TCRbeta CDR3 region, genomic DNA was extracted from the sorted cells. TCRbeta CDR3 regions were sequenced using the immunoSEQ Assay. TCRdb mirrors the immuneACCESS table, restricted to in-frame sequences. Some clones are absent from its copies; in checked studies, under half trace to an unresolved V gene, and the reason for the others is unknown. Recorded for this sample are about 17,000 clones; roughly nine tenths of them occurred a single time. Around 25% of the sample is held by the ten biggest clonotypes. Findings and caveats that apply to the study as a whole: Partial responders in the 0.1-3.0 mg/kg groups had among the lowest normalized peripheral clonal expansion, especially among CD8+ T cells. Which antigens the clonally expanded peripheral T cells were specific for was not determined. After ivuxolimab, CD8+ T cells had more expanded clones than CD4+ T cells on average. Clonal expansion of both CD4+ and CD8+ blood T cells was observed from baseline to week 6 at doses 0.1 to 3.0 mg/kg. Low levels of normalized T-cell clonal expansion were also seen in some patients who did not respond.

Specimen: CD4+ or CD8+ T cells sorted from blood, collected in a trial of the OX40 agonist ivuxolimab. This chain joins TRBV7-8 to TRBJ2-5; the D gene is not confidently resolved. This TCR derives from an adult with an advanced solid tumor such as melanoma, head and neck, liver or kidney cancer. CDR3 loop: CASSPEYAQAGGETQYF. The bases read TGTGCCAGCAGCCCGGAGTACGCGCAGGCCGGTGGGGAGACCCAGTACTTC.